What follows are 20 T cell receptor beta chains derived from one specimen sequenced in a study of read filtering for tumor transcriptome and immune sequencing. This library used 300 to 450 ng RNA and molecular barcoded adaptors spanning alpha/delta and beta/gamma chains. TCRdb ran MiXCR on the reads and lists one entry per CDR3 protein. This sample yields roughly 130,000 distinct CDR3 sequences, of which 10% to 15% are seen a single time; approximately 11% belongs to the top ten. The sequenced sample was a population of CD138-negative cells sorted from bone marrow. The receptors were gathered from a donor at least 40 years old with multiple myeloma.

This clonotype was seen many times. The chain combines TRBV2 with TRBJ2-5; perhaps TRBD2 as D (7 bases). This CDR3 is 14 amino acids long. Per the germline V gene, CDR1 is SNHLY and CDR2 is FYNNEI. Between the trimmed V and J ends, which lost 11 bases and 2 bases, there was a span of 18 bases. This CDR3 reads CAGGVRGAQETQYF. The CDR3 DNA is TGTGCCGGAGGGGTCCGGGGGGCTCAAGAGACCCAGTACTTC.

The V and J genes are TRBV20-1 and TRBJ2-5; either TRBD1 or TRBD2 may fit D (5 bases each). V lost 6 bases and J 7 bases, leaving 27 bases between the germline ends. The CDR3 spans 16 residues. Looked up from germline, CDR1 is DFQATT and CDR2 is SNEGSKA (reference sequence). The CDR3 DNA follows: TGCAGTGCCCCTATGCGAGGGGCCATCTCCAAGAGGACCCAGTACTTC. Residues: CSAPMRGAISKRTQYF.

The chain employs TRBV20-1 and TRBJ2-5; the D call may be TRBD1 or TRBD2 (5 bases each). CDR3 length: 12 residues. CDR1 DFQATT and CDR2 SNEGSKA come from the germline V gene (reference sequence). V shed 7 bases and J shed 2 bases, with 11 bases lying between them. CDR3 sequence: CSGWDQQETQYF. CDR3 nucleotides: TGCAGTGGCTGGGACCAACAAGAGACCCAGTACTTC.

This clonotype was seen a few times. The chain joins TRBV6-6 to TRBJ1-1; unclear D gene. This CDR3 has 12 residues. Trimming removed 2 bases at V and 8 bases at J, with 9 bases between. The germline V gene encodes CDR1 MNHNY and CDR2 SVGAGI (reference sequence). The CDR3 reads CASSYQTREAFF. CDR3 bases: TGTGCCAGCAGTTACCAAACCAGAGAAGCTTTCTTT.

This clonotype was observed at least ten times. The chain joins TRBV7-2 to TRBJ1-1; D uncertain. Trimming removed 4 bases at V and 0 bases at J, with 6 bases between. The length of the CDR3 is 13 residues. From germline, CDR1 is SGHTA and CDR2 FQGNSA. CDR3 region: CASSSQLNTEAFF. In DNA form, the CDR3 reads TGTGCCAGCAGCTCACAGTTGAACACTGAAGCTTTCTTT.

This clonotype has at least ten counts. V and J are TRBV29-1 and TRBJ2-2; D might be TRBD1 (6 bases). In germline, CDR1 is SQVTM, CDR2 ANQGSEA. The CDR3 totals 14 residues. V was pared by 4 bases and J by 1 base, with 10 bases between. CDR3 in DNA: TGCAGCGTTGGGTTGACAGGGAACACCGGGGAGCTGTTTTTT. This sequence encodes CSVGLTGNTGELFF.

This clonotype occurred a few times. This chain links TRBV10-1 with TRBJ2-2; TRBD2 aligns across 10 bases. Germline V gene data show CDR1 as WNHNN and CDR2 as SYGVQD (reference sequence). The CDR3 covers 14 residues. Trimming cost V 11 bases and J 2 bases; bases outside gene matches: 5. CDR3 sequence: CAGSGGINTGELFF. CDR3 coding DNA: TGCGCCGGTAGCGGGGGGATCAACACCGGGGAGCTGTTTTTT.

This clonotype was counted many times. CDR3 residues: CASSLAGRMAYNEQFF. As DNA, the CDR3 is TGCGCCAGCAGCTTGGCCGGGAGGATGGCGTACAATGAGCAGTTCTTC. The chain uses TRBV5-1 and TRBJ2-1; TRBD2 aligns across 7 bases. V lost 0 bases and J lost 4; bases outside the gene matches: 7. Germline V gives CDR1 SGHRS, CDR2 YFSETQ. This CDR3 is built from 16 residues.

As for this clonotype: This may be a read error, as it is one base from a much larger clone. V is TRBV20-1 and J is TRBJ1-1; D unresolved. The length of the CDR3 is 13 residues. The germline V gene encodes CDR1 DFQATT and CDR2 SNEGSKA (reference sequence). The V gene lost 0 bases and the J gene lost 6 bases, with 11 bases spanning the gap. This chain's CDR3 is CSARDSRLSEAFF. CDR3 DNA: TGCAGTGCTAGAGATTCGCGGTTGTCTGAAGCTTTCTTT.

This clonotype was seen at least ten times. The chain carries TRBV6-5 and TRBJ1-2, with unresolved D. V was cut by 2 bases and J by 0 bases, with 4 bases left in between. CDR3 length equals 13 residues. Germline lookup yields CDR1 MNHEY and CDR2 SVGAGI. In nucleotides, the CDR3 is TGTGCCAGCAGTTACACGCCTAACTATGGCTACACCTTC. Translation gives CASSYTPNYGYTF.

This clonotype came up many times. This sequence joins TRBV7-2 and TRBJ2-1; a weak D match, TRBD1 (6 bases). Per germline, CDR1 SGHTA and CDR2 FQGNSA. Between the trimmed V and J ends, which lost 2 bases and 12 bases, there was a span of 23 bases. The CDR3 totals 16 residues. CDR3 coding DNA: TGTGCCAGCAGCTTATTGCTGGACAGCGCCCAATGGGGGCAGTTCTTC. Its protein is CASSLLLDSAQWGQFF. Based on the CDR3 plus reference TRBV7-2 and TRBJ2-1, the full variable domain is GAGVSQSPSNKVTEKGKDVELRCDPISGHTALYWYRQSLGQGLEFLIYFQGNSAPDKSGLPSDRFSAERTGGSVSTLTIQRTQQEDSAVYLCASSLLLDSAQWGQFFGPGTRLTVL.

The sample holds many counts of this clonotype. This sequence joins TRBV7-6 and TRBJ2-1, with 10 bases aligning to TRBD2. This CDR3 is 13 amino acids long. CDR1 and CDR2 (germline): SGHVS, FNYEAQ. The V gene end was trimmed by 3 bases and the J gene end by 12 bases; junction bases not matched to a gene: 5. The CDR3 sequence: CASSLSGGGRQFF. CDR3 nucleotides: TGTGCCAGCAGCTTGAGCGGGGGGGGGAGGCAGTTCTTC.

This clonotype appeared many times. The chain recombines TRBV20-1 with TRBJ1-1; D remains unclear. With 1 base removed from V and 7 bases from J, the gap between germline ends came to 13 bases. Germline V gene data show CDR1 as DFQATT and CDR2 as SNEGSKA (reference sequence). The CDR3 runs 13 residues. Here the CDR3 reads CSARGFQVFEAFF. CDR3 DNA sequence: TGCAGTGCTAGAGGATTCCAGGTGTTTGAAGCTTTCTTT.

This clonotype has at least ten counts. The chain carries TRBV20-1 and TRBJ2-7; 7 positions match TRBD1. Germline-derived CDR1 and CDR2 are DFQATT and SNEGSKA (reference sequence). V was clipped by 0 bases and J by 5 bases; unmatched bases: 7. This CDR3 has 14 amino acids. CDR3 in amino acids: CSARDLTGSDEQYF. The CDR3 DNA follows: TGCAGTGCTAGAGATCTGACAGGGTCCGACGAGCAGTACTTC.

This clonotype has at least ten counts. The chain has TRBV15 and TRBJ2-3; TRBD2 is a possible D gene (6 bases). The CDR3 consists of 14 residues. Looked up from germline, CDR1 is LNHNV and CDR2 is YYDKDF (reference sequence). Trimming removed 1 base from V and 4 bases from J, with 9 bases in between. The CDR3 region has the DNA TGTGCCACCAGCAGAGCGGGACTCTCAGATACGCAGTATTTT. Translation: CATSRAGLSDTQYF.

This clonotype showed up many times. The chain combines TRBV12-3 or TRBV12-4 with TRBJ2-1; 8 positions agree with TRBD1. J was trimmed by 2 bases and V by 7 bases; bases with no gene match: 4. The CDR3 length is 14 residues. CDR3: CASTRDRPYNEQFF. The DNA of the CDR3 is TGTGCCAGCACAAGGGACAGGCCCTACAATGAGCAGTTCTTC.

At least ten counts were recorded for this clonotype. The chain links TRBV7-9 to TRBJ2-5; the match to TRBD1 covers 11 bases. CDR3 length equals 16 residues. CDR1 SEHNR and CDR2 FQNEAQ come from the germline V gene (reference sequence). V shed 5 bases and J 4 bases; nucleotides not matched to a gene: 9. CDR3: CASSTRTGGPGETQYF. In nucleotides, the CDR3 is TGTGCCAGCAGCACCCGGACAGGGGGCCCTGGAGAGACCCAGTACTTC.

This clonotype occurred many times. The chain is built from TRBV11-2 and TRBJ1-2, with D perhaps TRBD1 (5 bases). This CDR3 has 12 amino acids. The V end was cut by 3 bases, the J end by 7 bases, with 9 bases between. Looked up from germline, CDR1 is SGHAT and CDR2 is FQNNGV. In DNA, the CDR3 is TGTGCCAGCAGCTTTCCAGGGTCTGGCTACACCTTC. Translation: CASSFPGSGYTF.

This clonotype was detected ten times or more. The gene calls are TRBV10-3 and TRBJ2-7, with D hard to call. V shed 7 bases and J shed 4 bases, with 20 bases lying between them. The CDR3 spans 15 residues. The germline gives CDR1 ENHRY, CDR2 SYGVKD. The CDR3 spells CAIKSGLVGFYEQYF. CDR3 in DNA: TGTGCCATCAAGAGTGGTCTAGTGGGATTTTACGAGCAGTACTTC.

This clonotype was observed at least ten times. The V call is TRBV12-3 or TRBV12-4, the J call TRBJ1-1; 7 bases agree with TRBD1. Losses at the gene ends were 2 bases for V and 0 bases for J; bases not matched to a gene: 12. CDR3 length: 18 residues. The CDR3 reads CASSLSAGGIILNTEAFF. DNA for the CDR3: TGTGCCAGCAGTTTATCGGCAGGGGGGATAATTCTGAACACTGAAGCTTTCTTT.